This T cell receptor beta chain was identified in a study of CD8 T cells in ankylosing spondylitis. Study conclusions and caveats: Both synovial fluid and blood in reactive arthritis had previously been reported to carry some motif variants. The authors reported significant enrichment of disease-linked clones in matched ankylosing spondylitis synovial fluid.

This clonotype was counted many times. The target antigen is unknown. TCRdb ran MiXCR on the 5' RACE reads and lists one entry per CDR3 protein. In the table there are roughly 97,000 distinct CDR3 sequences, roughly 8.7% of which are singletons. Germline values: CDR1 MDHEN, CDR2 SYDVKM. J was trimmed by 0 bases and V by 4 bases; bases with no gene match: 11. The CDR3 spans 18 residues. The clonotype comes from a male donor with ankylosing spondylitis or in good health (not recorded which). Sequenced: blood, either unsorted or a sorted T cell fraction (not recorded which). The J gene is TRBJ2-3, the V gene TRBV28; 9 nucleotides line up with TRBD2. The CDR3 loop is CASSWRREGAPSTDTQYF. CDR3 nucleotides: TGTGCCAGCAGTTGGCGGCGGGAGGGTGCCCCTAGCACAGATACGCAGTATTTT.